This TCR beta chain was obtained from a study of response to subunit inactivated influenza vaccine. Study-level points and caveats: Authors suggested each seasonal flu vaccination may recruit only limited numbers of new T cells.

Each CDR3 protein is one row after TCRdb ran MiXCR on the RT-PCR reads. This table has fewer than 700,000 distinct CDR3 sequences, 13% appearing once. This clonotype was seen a handful of times. What it recognizes is unknown. The CDR3 extends over 17 amino acids. V lost 4 bases and J 0 bases, leaving 14 bases between the germline ends. Germline V gene lookup returns CDR1 SGHNT and CDR2 YYREEE (reference sequence). The sequencing used PBMCs from blood, collected roughly 46 days after vaccination. The clonotype comes from a man in his forties or fifties who received an inactivated influenza vaccine. The chain couples TRBV5-4 to TRBJ2-6, with D perhaps TRBD1 (6 bases). The CDR3 reads CASSATGQPSGANVLTF. As DNA, the CDR3 is TGTGCCAGCAGCGCTACCGGACAGCCCTCTGGGGCCAACGTCCTGACTTTC.